The entry below describes one TCR beta chain. A clone one base away is much larger, so this may be a read error. This entry comes from a study of CD8+CD57+ T cells in acquired aplastic anemia. Genomic DNA served as template for TCR beta VDJ and CDR3 profiling. Each CDR3 protein is one row after TCRdb ran MiXCR on the reads. The sample includes 150,000 to 200,000 distinct CDR3 sequences, approximately 43% seen only once; the top ten take 0.8% to 1.1%. CDR3 length equals 15 residues. Trimming stripped 0 bases from V and 5 bases from J, with 12 bases between. Germline V CDR1 and CDR2: SGHAT, FQDESV (reference sequence).

What was sequenced was sorted CD4+, CD8+, or CD8+CD57+ T cells (not recorded which) from PBMCs. The chain recombines TRBV11-1 with TRBJ2-3; D perhaps matches TRBD2 (6 bases). This receptor was obtained from a human donor in good health. The CDR3, as DNA: TGTGCCAGCAGCTTAGCCGCTAGCGAGGAAGATACGCAGTATTTT. Translation gives CASSLAASEEDTQYF. Filled out from reference TRBV11-1 and TRBJ2-3, the complete variable domain reads EAEVAQSPRYKITEKSQAVAFWCDPISGHATLYWYRQILGQGPELLVQFQDESVVDDSQLPKDRFSAERLKGVDSTLKIQPAELGDSAMYLCASSLAASEEDTQYFGPGTRLTVL.